This T cell receptor (beta chain) was sequenced during a study of blood T cells in healthy people across ages (dated by TCRdb to the mid-2010s). The study in broad terms: Template switching captured roughly one uniquely barcoded TCR beta cDNA molecule per two T cells in model experiments. To track age-related changes in TCR beta repertoire diversity, the study relied on deep sequencing normalized with unique cDNA molecular identifiers. Four age groups were formed from the donors: young (average approximately 15 years), middle-aged (approximately 40), aged (approximately 60) and long-lived (approximately 78). Donors of different ages were randomly distributed across sequencing lanes to avoid experimental bias. Using the same blood draw, the study looked at two additional independent replicas of 1 million unique cDNA reads for two donors, one aged 18 to 30 and the other aged 80 or older. The full study reports these points: Because donor CMV infection status was unknown, age-related changes in expanded clonotypes were potentially confounded. The percentage of naive T cells measured by flow cytometry correlated strongly with observed TCR beta diversity. Observed TCR beta diversity per million T cells fell roughly linearly with age, and a significant reduction was already apparent by age around 40. Conclusive comparison of naive and antigen-experienced compartments was prevented by the profiling of bulk unsorted PBMCs. Estimates of total diversity based on one million sequenced T cells were considered lower bounds and underestimates. Compared with the aged group, the long-lived group had more naive CD4+ T cells, fewer expanded clones and increased TCR diversity, suggesting age selection.

Systemically healthy Caucasian individuals from Russia, 35 to 40 in total and aged about 6 to 100 years, were included as donors. Each donor gave about 11 milliliters of peripheral blood, drawn into EDTA-treated Vacutainer tubes. PBMCs were isolated by Ficoll-Paque density-gradient centrifugation, with at least 6 million obtained per sample. Trizol reagent was used to extract total RNA from the PBMCs, yielding at least 6 micrograms per sample. For every donor, flow cytometry on a PBMC aliquot measured the percentage of naive CD45RAhigh/CD27high T cells. CDR1 and CDR2 (DFQATT, SNEGSKA) derive from the germline V gene (reference sequence). Inclusive of the bounding cysteine and phenylalanine, the CDR3 is 15 residues long. Just CDR3 DNA is preserved here, 45 bases in frame from base 1. The receptor library was made with 5' RACE. For sequencing, an Illumina HiSeq 2500 was employed. A second roughly 6 to 11 cycle PCR used a sample-barcoded 5' primer and a J-beta primer mix. A unique molecular identifier was introduced onto each TCR beta cDNA molecule by a template-switch 5' adaptor carrying 12 random nucleotides. Each sample yielded at least 3 million CDR3-containing paired-end reads. First-strand cDNA synthesis was performed from all RNA using the Mint cDNA synthesis kit, with priming by a TRBC-specific oligonucleotide. After uracil-DNA glycosylase treatment, a first 18-cycle PCR used universal primers M1SS and BC2_uni_R on all cDNA. The authors' pipeline ran thus. Normalization of each sample was performed by random selection of 1 million high-quality reads, each carrying a distinct molecular identifier. Reads sharing molecular identifiers were discarded rather than binned into consensus sequences. MiTCR, with a Q25 quality threshold and the strictest error-elimination algorithm, was used for CDR3 identification, clonotype clustering and error correction. Lower-bound total TCR beta diversity was estimated with a nonparametric unseen species model using Euler transformation. TCRdb itself trimmed the public reads at Q25 with fastp, ran MiXCR and retained productive beta chains. Each entry merges the rows of one CDR3 protein and shows their most common DNA and genes. TCRdb's processing, not the study's, gives the V and J calls here. The sample table records approximately 800,000 distinct CDR3 sequences; about 62% of these occur just once. 28% of the sample goes to the ten largest clones.

To note about this clonotype: It lacks a known antigen. No per-base quality is available; no much larger clone lies one base away.

This sequence originates from a young man in good health. The sample comprised blood. The sequence joins TRBV20-1 to TRBJ2-1, and TRBD2 matches 9 of the central bases. The DNA end is a closer match to TRBJ2-7, so the J assignment may be wrong. The nucleotides read TGCAGTGCCCCTGCTAGCGGGATCTCCTACAATGAGCAGTACTTC. The encoded protein is CSAPASGISYNEQYF.